The source of this T cell receptor (beta chain) is a study of T cell responses to AZD1222 COVID-19 vaccine listed by TCRdb under 2021. With respect to the entire study: AZD1222 recipients with second doses at about 4 weeks or about 12 weeks were pooled, because spike-specific TCR depth and breadth did not differ between schedules. Trial participants were enrolled by age into 18-55, 56-69 and 70-plus year subgroups, with roughly 160, 29 and 62 TCR-sequenced participants respectively. TCR sequencing covered some 240 trial participants: 200 to 210 given two doses of AZD1222 and around 25 given two doses of MenACWY control vaccine. Overall study outcomes, separate from this receptor: The whole spike protein was spanned by vaccine-associated CD4 TCRs, and dominant responses were seen in regions 160-218 and 743-854. Because no day 14 peak-response samples were available, repertoires were characterized only after the peak T cell response. In the small 56-69-year group, the increase in depth fell short of significance, most likely because of low power. After two AZD1222 doses, spike-specific TCR breadth and depth were significantly higher than at day 0 and than in MenACWY recipients. Conclusions about previously exposed vaccinees are limited because only six or seven AZD1222 recipients were SARS-CoV-2 seropositive at baseline. Most participants were white British and females outnumbered males, and the authors suggested that clonal diversity may have been underestimated. Nearly half of unique spike-specific TCRs reportedly recognized epitopes outside regions mutated in the B.1.351 and B.1.1.7 variants.

The V end loses 2 bases and the J end loses 1 base, and a stretch of 6 bases separates them. For CDR1 and CDR2, the germline V gene (reference sequence) lists GTSNPN and SVGIG. The CDR3, cysteine through phenylalanine, is 13 amino acids long. The read is trimmed to its CDR3 DNA, 39 bases read in frame from base 1. The time point label of this sample denotes: baseline before first vaccination. Samples from vaccinated people were obtained from the UK trials COV001 and COV002, which included a single-blind randomized controlled phase 2/3 trial of AZD1222 (ChAdOx1 nCoV-19) in healthy adults. Trial participant PBMC samples were collected at day 0 and day 28 after the second dose for TCRbeta chain sequencing. The CDR3 regions of human TCRbeta chains were subjected to immunosequencing. The original pipeline was this. Repertoire TCRs were checked for matches against a reference library of SARS-CoV-2-specific TCRs that had been generated using the MIRA antigen-specificity platform. Breadth was defined as the fraction of unique TCRs that were SARS-CoV-2-associated. Depth was defined as the fraction of total T cells that were SARS-CoV-2-associated. Using the MIRA data, each spike-specific TCR was assigned both to the spike region to which the TCR was reactive and to a CD4 or CD8 class. Log10-transformed breadth and depth values were compared by one-way ANOVA with Sidak's multiple comparisons tests. TCRdb mirrors the immuneACCESS table, restricted to in-frame sequences. Some clones are absent from its copies; in checked studies, under half trace to an unresolved V gene, and the reason for the others is unknown. V, J and clone size are taken as reported in that table, and D and trimming were inferred from the DNA itself. For this sample the table gives some 110,000 clones, of which about 86% were detected only once. Jointly, the top ten make up about 9.5% of the sample.

About this clone: No cognate antigen has been identified for it. Qualities for individual bases were not recorded, and no much larger clone is one base off.

Recombination linked TRBV30 to TRBJ1-3, with the D segment identity uncertain. Source: peripheral blood, taken on day 0 of AZD1222 vaccination. This TCR derives from an adult in good health. In nucleotide form, the sequence is TGTGCCTGGAGTACGGGTTCTGGAAACACCATATATTTT. It codes for CAWSTGSGNTIYF.